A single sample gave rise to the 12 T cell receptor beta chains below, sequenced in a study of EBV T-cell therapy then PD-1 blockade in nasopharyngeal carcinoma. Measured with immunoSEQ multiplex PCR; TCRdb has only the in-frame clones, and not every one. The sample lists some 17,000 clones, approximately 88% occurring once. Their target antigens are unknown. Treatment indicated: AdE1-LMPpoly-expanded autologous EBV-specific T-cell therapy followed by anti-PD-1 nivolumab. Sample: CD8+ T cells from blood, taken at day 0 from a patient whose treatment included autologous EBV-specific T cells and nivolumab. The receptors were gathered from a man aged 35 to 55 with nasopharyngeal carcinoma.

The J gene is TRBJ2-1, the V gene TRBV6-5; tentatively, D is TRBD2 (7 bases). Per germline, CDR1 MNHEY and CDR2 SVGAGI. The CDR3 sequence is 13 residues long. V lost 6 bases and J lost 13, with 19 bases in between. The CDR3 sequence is CASRSVRGGAQFF. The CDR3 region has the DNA TGTGCCAGCAGATCGGTTAGGGGGGGGGCTCAGTTCTTC.

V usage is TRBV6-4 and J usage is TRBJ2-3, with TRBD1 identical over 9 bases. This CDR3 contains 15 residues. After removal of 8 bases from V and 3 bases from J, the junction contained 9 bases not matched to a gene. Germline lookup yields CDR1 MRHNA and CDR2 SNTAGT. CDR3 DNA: TGTGCCAGCTCGAAAGGGACAGGGTCGACAGATACGCAGTATTTT. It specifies CASSKGTGSTDTQYF.

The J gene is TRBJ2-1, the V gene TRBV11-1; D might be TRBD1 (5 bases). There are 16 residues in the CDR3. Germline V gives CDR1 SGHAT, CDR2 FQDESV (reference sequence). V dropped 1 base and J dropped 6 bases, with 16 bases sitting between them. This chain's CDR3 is CASSLVVAQGTNEQFF. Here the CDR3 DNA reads TGTGCCAGCAGCTTAGTGGTGGCCCAGGGCACCAATGAGCAGTTCTTC.

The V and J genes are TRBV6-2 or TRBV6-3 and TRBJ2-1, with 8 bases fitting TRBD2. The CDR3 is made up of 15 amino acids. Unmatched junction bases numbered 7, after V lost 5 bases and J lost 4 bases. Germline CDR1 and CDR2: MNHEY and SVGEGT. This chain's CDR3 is CASSPRTSIYNEQFF. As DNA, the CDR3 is TGTGCCAGCAGTCCACGGACTAGCATTTACAATGAGCAGTTCTTC.

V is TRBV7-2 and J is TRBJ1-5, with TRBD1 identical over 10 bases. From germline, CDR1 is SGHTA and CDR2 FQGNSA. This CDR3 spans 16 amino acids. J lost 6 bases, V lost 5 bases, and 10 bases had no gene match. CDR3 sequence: CASSEIRQGASQPQHF. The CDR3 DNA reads TGTGCCAGCAGCGAAATAAGACAGGGGGCGAGTCAGCCCCAGCATTTT.

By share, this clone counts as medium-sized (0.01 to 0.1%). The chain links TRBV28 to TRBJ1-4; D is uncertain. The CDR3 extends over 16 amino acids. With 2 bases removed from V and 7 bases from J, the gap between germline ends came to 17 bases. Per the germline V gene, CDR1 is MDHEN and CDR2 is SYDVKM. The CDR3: CASSLVDSSSGEKLFF. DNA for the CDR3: TGTGCCAGCAGTTTAGTTGACTCTTCATCAGGTGAAAAACTGTTTTTT.

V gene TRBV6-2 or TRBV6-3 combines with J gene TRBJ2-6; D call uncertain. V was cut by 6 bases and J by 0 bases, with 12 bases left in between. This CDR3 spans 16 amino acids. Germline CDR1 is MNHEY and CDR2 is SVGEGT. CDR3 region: CASSPDGSSGANVLTF. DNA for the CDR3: TGTGCCAGCAGCCCGGACGGTAGCTCTGGGGCCAACGTCCTGACTTTC.

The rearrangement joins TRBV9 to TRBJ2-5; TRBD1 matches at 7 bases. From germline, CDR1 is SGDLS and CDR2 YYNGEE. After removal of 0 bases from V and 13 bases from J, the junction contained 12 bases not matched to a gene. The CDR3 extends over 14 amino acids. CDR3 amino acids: CASSVELVGQPRYF. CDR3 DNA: TGTGCCAGCAGCGTAGAGCTGGTGGGACAGCCCAGGTACTTC. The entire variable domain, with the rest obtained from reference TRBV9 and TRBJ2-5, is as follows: DSGVTQTPKHLITATGQRVTLRCSPRSGDLSVYWYQQSLDQGLQFLIQYYNGEERAKGNILERFSAQQFPDLHSELNLSSLELGDSALYFCASSVELVGQPRYFGPGTRLLVL.

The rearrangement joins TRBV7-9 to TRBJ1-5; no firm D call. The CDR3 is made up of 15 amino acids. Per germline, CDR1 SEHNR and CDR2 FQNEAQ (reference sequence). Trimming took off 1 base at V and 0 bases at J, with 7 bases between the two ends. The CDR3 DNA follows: TGTGCCAGCAGCTTAGGGACTCATAGCAATCAGCCCCAGCATTTT. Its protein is CASSLGTHSNQPQHF.

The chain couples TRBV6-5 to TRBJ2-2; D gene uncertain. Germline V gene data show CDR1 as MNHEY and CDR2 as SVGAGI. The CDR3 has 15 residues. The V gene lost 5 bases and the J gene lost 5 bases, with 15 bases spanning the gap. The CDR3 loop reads CASSLLWLKTGELFF. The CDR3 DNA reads TGTGCCAGCAGTCTCCTCTGGCTCAAGACCGGGGAGCTGTTTTTT.

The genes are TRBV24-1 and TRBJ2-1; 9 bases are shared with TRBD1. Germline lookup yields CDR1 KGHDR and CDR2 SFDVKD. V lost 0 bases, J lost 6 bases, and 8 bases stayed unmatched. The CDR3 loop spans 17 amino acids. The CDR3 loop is CATSDLQDRGSGNEQFF. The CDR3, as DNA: TGTGCCACCAGTGATTTGCAAGACAGGGGGTCGGGCAATGAGCAGTTCTTC.

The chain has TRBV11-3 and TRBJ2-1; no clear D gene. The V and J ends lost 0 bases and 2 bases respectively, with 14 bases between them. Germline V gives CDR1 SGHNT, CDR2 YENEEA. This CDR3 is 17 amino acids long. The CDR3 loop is CASSLDHLVGPYNEQFF. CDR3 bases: TGTGCCAGCAGCTTAGATCACCTGGTCGGACCCTACAATGAGCAGTTCTTC.